This paragraph covers one T cell receptor beta chain sequence. The entry originates in a study of long-term antiretroviral therapy in people with HIV. The germline V gene encodes CDR1 LNHDA and CDR2 SQIVND (reference sequence). The CDR3 runs 18 residues. The V end lost 3 bases, the J end lost 2 bases, and 20 bases lay between the germline ends. Survey level was the resolution at which the v3.0 immunoSEQ assay ran. Method: immunoSEQ multiplex PCR; TCRdb's copy keeps in-frame clones and lacks some. The sample lists about 24,000 clones, approximately 80% seen once, with 16% in the top ten. V is TRBV19 and J is TRBJ1-3; D is perhaps TRBD1 (5 bases). This clonotype was sampled from a woman between 18 and 29 years old with HIV. Sequencing was performed on unsorted PBMCs, taken at the start of antiretroviral therapy, before treatment. For the CDR3, the DNA is TGTGCCAGTAGTATTGTTTCCGGTCGGGGCGGCACTGGAAACACCATATATTTT. Translation gives CASSIVSGRGGTGNTIYF.